The 20 T cell receptor beta chains given below trace back to one sample, sequenced in a study of cytomegalovirus exposure and HLA in healthy donors. The PCR ran on 60 Vbeta and 13 Jbeta primers. Sequencing was performed with immunoSEQ multiplex PCR; in TCRdb, only in-frame clones are kept and a portion is missing. The sample has about 110,000 clones, approximately 81% seen once. Material: PBMCs. These receptors were collected from a woman between 25 and 40 years old in good health and CMV-seronegative.

J is TRBJ1-5 and V is TRBV6-1; TRBD1 aligns across 7 bases. The CDR3 consists of 15 residues. CDR1 and CDR2 (germline): MNHNS, SASEGT. The J segment lost 0 bases and the V segment lost 6 bases, leaving 5 bases of the junction unmatched. CDR3 coding DNA: TGTGCCAGCAGCCTGGACAGGAATAGCAATCAGCCCCAGCATTTT. Amino acid sequence: CASSLDRNSNQPQHF.

Here the CDR3 DNA reads TGTGCCACCAGCAGAGAGTCGACACCCAATGAAAAACTGTTTTTT. As protein: CATSRESTPNEKLFF. The V gene is TRBV15, the J gene TRBJ1-4; D uncertain. V shed 0 bases and J shed 5 bases, with 10 bases lying between them. The germline V gene has CDR1 LNHNV and CDR2 YYDKDF (reference sequence). This CDR3 is 15 amino acids long.

The chain links TRBV5-8 to TRBJ2-2; TRBD2 agrees at 10 bases. Germline CDR1 reads SGHTS; CDR2 reads YDEGEE. J was trimmed by 8 bases and V by 4 bases; bases with no gene match: 11. This CDR3 is 16 amino acids long. The CDR3 bases are TGTGCCAGCAGCCCCGGGACTAGCGCTCGCGAGGGGGAGCTGTTTTTT. It is translated as CASSPGTSAREGELFF.

The V call is TRBV27, the J call TRBJ2-5, with D possibly TRBD2 on 5 matching bases. V lost 2 bases and J lost 6, with 10 bases in between. Germline assignment: CDR1 MNHEY and CDR2 SMNVEV (reference sequence). This CDR3 has 13 amino acids. CDR3 DNA: TGTGCCAGCAGTTTAGGGAGCCGGCAGACCCAGTACTTC. This gives the protein CASSLGSRQTQYF.

This chain uses TRBV6-5 with TRBJ2-3; D ambiguous. Per germline, CDR1 MNHEY and CDR2 SVGAGI. V was clipped by 2 bases and J by 2 bases, with 5 bases between them. The CDR3 has 13 residues. DNA of the CDR3: TGTGCCAGCAGTTACACAGTCACAGATACGCAGTATTTT. It yields the protein CASSYTVTDTQYF.

The V and J genes are TRBV5-6 and TRBJ1-1; tentative D call: TRBD1 (5 bases). CDR3 length: 16 residues. Trimming removed 4 bases at V and 2 bases at J, with 18 bases between. CDR1 SGHDT and CDR2 YYEEEE come from the germline V gene. The CDR3 sequence: CASSHLSTEFNTEAFF. The CDR3 region has the DNA TGTGCCAGCAGCCACCTATCGACAGAATTCAACACTGAAGCTTTCTTT.

The rearrangement joins TRBV7-9 to TRBJ2-1; TRBD2 matches 14 bases. V shed 4 bases, J shed 13 bases, and the junction held 15 bases outside the gene matches. This CDR3 has 17 residues. From germline, CDR1 is SEHNR and CDR2 FQNEAQ (reference sequence). The CDR3 region has the DNA TGTGCCAGCAGCTCTCGACTAGCGGGAGGGCTAAGAGCGTCTCAGTTCTTC. Translation: CASSSRLAGGLRASQFF.

V gene TRBV5-1 combines with J gene TRBJ1-2; 9 bases are shared with TRBD1. The germline V gene encodes CDR1 SGHRS and CDR2 YFSETQ. The CDR3 totals 13 residues. Germline trimming cut 4 bases from V and 6 bases from J; bases unmatched to any gene: 4. CDR3: CASSGDRGDGYTF. Written as DNA, the CDR3 is TGCGCCAGCAGCGGAGACAGGGGGGATGGCTACACCTTC.

Worth noting for this clone: The junction departs from germline at one end; a sequencing error may be responsible. The CDR3 spells CSSSPGREGRGGELFF. The DNA for the CDR3 is TGTTCCAGCAGCCCCGGCCGGGAGGGCCGAGGCGGGGAGCTGTTTTTT. The rearrangement uses TRBV7-9 and TRBJ2-2; TRBD2 aligns across 8 bases. The CDR3 extends over 16 amino acids. In germline, CDR1 is SEHNR, CDR2 FQNEAQ (reference sequence).

Of note for this clone: At one of its ends the junction is not consistent with the germline gene, which may arise from a read error. The chain recombines TRBV7-9 with TRBJ2-7; 10 bases map to TRBD2. Germline loops: CDR1 SEHNR, CDR2 FQNEAQ (reference sequence). The length of the CDR3 is 15 residues. The CDR3: CSSSSTSGATYEQYF. The CDR3, as DNA: TGTTCCAGCAGCTCTACTAGCGGGGCAACCTACGAGCAGTACTTC.

The chain is built from TRBV6-6 and TRBJ2-5; 7 bases match TRBD2. Germline V gene data show CDR1 as MNHNY and CDR2 as SVGAGI (reference sequence). Losses at the gene ends were 6 bases for V and 10 bases for J; bases not matched to a gene: 20. The CDR3 is 16 amino acids. The chain's CDR3 is CASSRLAEGSREGQYF. The CDR3 DNA reads TGTGCCAGCAGCCGCCTAGCGGAAGGATCAAGAGAAGGCCAGTACTTC.

This clone has a single count. V usage is TRBV6-6 and J usage is TRBJ2-3, with 9 bases aligning to TRBD2. The germline gives CDR1 MNHNY, CDR2 SVGAGI (reference sequence). The V segment lost 6 bases and the J segment 4 bases; nucleotides outside the gene matches: 8. There are 15 residues in the CDR3. The CDR3 DNA is TGTGCCAGCAGCAGGGGCGGGAGGGCGGCAGATACGCAGTATTTT. This translates into CASSRGGRAADTQYF.

This clone appeared a single time. The genes are TRBV5-4 and TRBJ2-1; 9 nucleotides align to TRBD1. This CDR3 comprises 16 residues. Losses at the gene ends were 3 bases for V and 7 bases for J; bases not matched to a gene: 11. Germline-derived CDR1 and CDR2 are SGHNT and YYREEE (reference sequence). CDR3 residues: CASSWGDRVGANEQFF. The CDR3 nucleotides are TGTGCCAGCAGCTGGGGGGACAGGGTTGGAGCAAATGAGCAGTTCTTC. Full variable domain (rest looked up from reference TRBV5-4 and TRBJ2-1): ETGVTQSPTHLIKTRGQQVTLRCSSQSGHNTVSWYQQALGQGPQFIFQYYREEENGRGNFPPRFSGLQFPNYSSELNVNALELDDSALYLCASSWGDRVGANEQFFGPGTRLTVL.

This chain joins TRBV28 and TRBJ1-3; no reliable D call. The germline CDR1 and CDR2 sequences are MDHEN and SYDVKM. The ends were cut back, 8 bases at V and 7 bases at J, with 18 bases in the middle. The CDR3 is 14 amino acids. CDR3 loop: CASWSTRLRNTIYF. The CDR3 DNA reads TGTGCCAGCTGGAGTACCCGGCTAAGGAACACCATATATTTT.

This clone was seen a few times. The chain links TRBV7-2 to TRBJ2-1, with no clear D. There are 12 residues in the CDR3. The ends were cut back, 7 bases at V and 9 bases at J, with 13 bases in the middle. CDR1 and CDR2 (germline): SGHTA, FQGNSA. The chain's CDR3 is CASTLLVSEQFF. CDR3 DNA: TGTGCCAGCACCCTCTTGGTGAGTGAGCAGTTCTTC.

The genes are TRBV5-1 and TRBJ2-2, with 14 bases that match TRBD2. Germline V gene sequence: CDR1 SGHRS, CDR2 YFSETQ. The length of the CDR3 is 18 residues. V shed 0 bases, J shed 4 bases, and the junction held 5 bases outside the gene matches. The DNA for the CDR3 is TGCGCCAGCAGCTTGGGACTAGCGGGAGGGCCGCGCACCGGGGAGCTGTTTTTT. It specifies CASSLGLAGGPRTGELFF.

The rearrangement joins TRBV4-1 to TRBJ2-3; 8 bases align to TRBD2. CDR1 is MGHRA and CDR2 is YSYEKL in the germline V gene. V lost 7 bases and J lost 2; bases outside the gene matches: 14. CDR3 size: 17 residues. CDR3 DNA: TGCGCCAGCAACCATCCAGCCGGGACTAGAATCACAGATACGCAGTATTTT. This sequence encodes CASNHPAGTRITDTQYF.

The chain links TRBV7-2 to TRBJ2-7; the match to TRBD2 covers 8 bases. The CDR3 sequence is 14 residues long. Losses at the gene ends were 0 bases for V and 4 bases for J; bases not matched to a gene: 2. Germline values: CDR1 SGHTA, CDR2 FQGNSA. The CDR3 is CASSLASSGYEQYF. Here the CDR3 DNA reads TGTGCCAGCAGCTTAGCGTCTAGCGGGTACGAGCAGTACTTC.

This chain uses TRBV27 with TRBJ2-7, with a tentative D call TRBD2 (5 bases). Germline V CDR1 and CDR2: MNHEY, SMNVEV (reference sequence). The CDR3 loop spans 12 amino acids. Trimming cost V 7 bases and J 1 base, with 8 bases left between them. The CDR3 protein is CASKGLSYEQYF. The CDR3 DNA sequence: TGTGCCAGCAAAGGACTTTCCTACGAGCAGTACTTC.

The CDR3 coding sequence is TGTGCCAGCAGTGGCACGGGACAGAACTCCTACGAGCAGTACTTC. The encoded protein is CASSGTGQNSYEQYF. The chain carries TRBV6-4 and TRBJ2-7; 7 bases agree with TRBD1. CDR1 MRHNA and CDR2 SNTAGT come from the germline V gene. V lost 4 bases and J lost 0; bases outside the gene matches: 6. This CDR3 is built from 15 residues.